The clone carrying this T cell receptor beta chain has just a few counts. CDR3 length: 13 amino acids. Deletions cut 6 bases from V and 4 bases from J, with 12 bases between. Germline CDR1 MGHDK, CDR2 SYGVNS. These data are taken from a study of identical twins. Each CDR3 protein is one row after TCRdb ran MiXCR on the 5' RACE reads. In the table there are around 1.7 million distinct CDR3 sequences, around 29% of which are singletons. The receptor comes from a newborn girl in good health. The chain links TRBV25-1 to TRBJ1-2, with D perhaps matching TRBD1 (5 bases). Specimen: cord blood. The CDR3 nucleotides are TGTGCCAGCAGCTCACAGGACCGCTATGGCTACACCTTC. Its translation is CASSSQDRYGYTF.